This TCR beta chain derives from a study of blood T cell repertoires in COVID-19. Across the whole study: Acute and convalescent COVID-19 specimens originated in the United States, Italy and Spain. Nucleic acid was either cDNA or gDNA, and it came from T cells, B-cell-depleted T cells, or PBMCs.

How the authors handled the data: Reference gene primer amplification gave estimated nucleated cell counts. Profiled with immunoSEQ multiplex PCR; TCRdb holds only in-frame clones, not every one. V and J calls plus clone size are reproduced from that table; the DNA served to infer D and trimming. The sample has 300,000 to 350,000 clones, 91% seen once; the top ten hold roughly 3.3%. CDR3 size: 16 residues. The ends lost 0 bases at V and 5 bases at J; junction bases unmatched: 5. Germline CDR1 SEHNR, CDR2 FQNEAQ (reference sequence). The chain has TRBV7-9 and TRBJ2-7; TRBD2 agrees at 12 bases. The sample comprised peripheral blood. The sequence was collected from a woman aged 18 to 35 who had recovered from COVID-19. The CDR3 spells CASSLALAGGPDEQYV. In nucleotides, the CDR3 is TGTGCCAGCAGCTTAGCGCTAGCGGGAGGGCCGGACGAGCAGTACGTC.